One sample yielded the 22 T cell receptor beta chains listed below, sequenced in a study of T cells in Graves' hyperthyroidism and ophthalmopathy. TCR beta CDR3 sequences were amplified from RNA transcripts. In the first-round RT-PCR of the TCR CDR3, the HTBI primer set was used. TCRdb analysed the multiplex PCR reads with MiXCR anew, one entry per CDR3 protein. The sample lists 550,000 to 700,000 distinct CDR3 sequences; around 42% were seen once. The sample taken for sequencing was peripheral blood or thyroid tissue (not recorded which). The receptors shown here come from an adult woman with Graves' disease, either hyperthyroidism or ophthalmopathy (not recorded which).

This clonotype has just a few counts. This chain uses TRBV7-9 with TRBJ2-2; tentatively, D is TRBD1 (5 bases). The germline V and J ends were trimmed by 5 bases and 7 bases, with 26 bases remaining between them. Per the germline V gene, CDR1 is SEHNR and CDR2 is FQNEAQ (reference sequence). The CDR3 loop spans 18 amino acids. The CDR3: CASSPRPGISLFGGELFF. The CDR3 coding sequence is TGTGCCAGCAGCCCCCGCCCAGGGATTTCTCTTTTCGGCGGGGAGCTGTTTTTT.

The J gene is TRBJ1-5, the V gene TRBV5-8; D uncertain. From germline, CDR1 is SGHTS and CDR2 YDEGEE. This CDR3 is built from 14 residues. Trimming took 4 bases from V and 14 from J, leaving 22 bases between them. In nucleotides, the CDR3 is TGTGCCAGCAGCCCGCGACTAGCGGGAGTCCCCGAGCATTTT. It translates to CASSPRLAGVPEHF.

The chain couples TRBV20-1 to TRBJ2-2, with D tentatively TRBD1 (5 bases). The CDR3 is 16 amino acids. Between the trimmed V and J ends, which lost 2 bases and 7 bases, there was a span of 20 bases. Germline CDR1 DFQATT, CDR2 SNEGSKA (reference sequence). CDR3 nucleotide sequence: TGCAGTGCTAGAATCATGCCCTTGGGGCCCAACGGGGAGCTGTTTTTT. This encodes CSARIMPLGPNGELFF.

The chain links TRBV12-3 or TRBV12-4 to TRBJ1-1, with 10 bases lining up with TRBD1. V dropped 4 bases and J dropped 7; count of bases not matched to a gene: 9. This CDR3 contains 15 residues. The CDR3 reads CASSWPGQGPYEAFF. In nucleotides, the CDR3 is TGTGCCAGCAGTTGGCCGGGACAGGGGCCTTATGAAGCTTTCTTT.

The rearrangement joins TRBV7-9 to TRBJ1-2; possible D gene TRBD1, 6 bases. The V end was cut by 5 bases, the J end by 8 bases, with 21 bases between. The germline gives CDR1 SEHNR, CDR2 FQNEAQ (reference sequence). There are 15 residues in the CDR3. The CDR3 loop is CASSVRQIQGPGYTF. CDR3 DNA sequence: TGTGCCAGCAGCGTCAGACAGATCCAGGGGCCGGGCTACACCTTC.

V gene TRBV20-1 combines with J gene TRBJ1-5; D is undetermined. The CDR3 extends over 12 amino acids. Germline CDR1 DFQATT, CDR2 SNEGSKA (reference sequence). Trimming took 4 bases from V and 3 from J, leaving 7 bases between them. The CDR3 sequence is CSATGLNQPQHF. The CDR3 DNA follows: TGCAGTGCTACGGGCCTCAATCAGCCCCAGCATTTT.

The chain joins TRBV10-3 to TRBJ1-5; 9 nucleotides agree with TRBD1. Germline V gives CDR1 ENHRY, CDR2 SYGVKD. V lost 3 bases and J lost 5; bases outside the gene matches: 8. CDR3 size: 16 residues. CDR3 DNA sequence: TGTGCCATCAGTGATTCCGGACAGGGGTTTGATCAGCCCCAGCATTTT. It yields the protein CAISDSGQGFDQPQHF.

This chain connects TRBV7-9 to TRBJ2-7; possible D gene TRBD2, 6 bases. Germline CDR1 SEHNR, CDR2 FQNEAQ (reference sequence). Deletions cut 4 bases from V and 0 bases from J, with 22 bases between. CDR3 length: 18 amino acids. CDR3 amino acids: CASSSSAAGWRGSYEQYF. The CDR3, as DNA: TGTGCCAGCAGCTCCAGCGCCGCCGGGTGGAGGGGCTCCTACGAGCAGTACTTC.

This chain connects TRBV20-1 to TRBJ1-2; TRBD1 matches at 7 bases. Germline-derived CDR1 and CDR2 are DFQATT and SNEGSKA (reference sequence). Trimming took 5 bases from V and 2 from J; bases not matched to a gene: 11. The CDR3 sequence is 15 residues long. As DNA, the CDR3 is TGCAGTGCTGGCTCCTCCGGGACAGACAACTATGGCTACACCTTC. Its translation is CSAGSSGTDNYGYTF.

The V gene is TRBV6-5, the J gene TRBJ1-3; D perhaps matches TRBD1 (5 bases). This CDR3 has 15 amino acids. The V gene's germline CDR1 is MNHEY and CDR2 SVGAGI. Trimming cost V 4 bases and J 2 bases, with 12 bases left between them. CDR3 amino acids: CASSSQGTTGNTIYF. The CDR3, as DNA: TGTGCCAGCAGTTCGCAGGGCACGACTGGAAACACCATATATTTT.

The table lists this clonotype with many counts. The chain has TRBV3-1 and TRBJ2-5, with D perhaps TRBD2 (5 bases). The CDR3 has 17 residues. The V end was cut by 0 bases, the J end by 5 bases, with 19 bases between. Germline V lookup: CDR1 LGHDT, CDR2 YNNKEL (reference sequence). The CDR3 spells CASSQDPTGMASETQYF. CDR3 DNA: TGTGCCAGCAGCCAAGACCCGACCGGGATGGCGTCGGAGACCCAGTACTTC.

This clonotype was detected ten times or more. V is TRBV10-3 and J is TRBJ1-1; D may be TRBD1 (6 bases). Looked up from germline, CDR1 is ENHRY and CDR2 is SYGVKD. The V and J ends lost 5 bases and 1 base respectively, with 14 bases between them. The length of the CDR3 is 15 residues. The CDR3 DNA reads TGTGCCATCAGTCGGCAGGGGCAGAGGAACACTGAAGCTTTCTTT. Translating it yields CAISRQGQRNTEAFF.

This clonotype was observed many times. CDR3 sequence: CASSLQGVRAGYTF. As DNA, the CDR3 is TGTGCCAGCAGTTTACAGGGGGTTCGGGCTGGCTACACCTTC. J is TRBJ1-2 and V is TRBV12-3 or TRBV12-4; 7 nucleotides agree with TRBD1. The V and J ends lost 2 bases and 7 bases, in that order; junction bases with no gene match: 7. This CDR3 region has 14 residues.

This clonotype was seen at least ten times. The CDR3 loop is CASSSGQFPEAFF. For the CDR3, the DNA is TGCGCCAGCAGTTCAGGACAGTTCCCTGAAGCTTTCTTT. The chain is built from TRBV5-1 and TRBJ1-1; D is possibly TRBD1 (6 bases). Per the germline V gene, CDR1 is SGHRS and CDR2 is YFSETQ. This CDR3 spans 13 amino acids. With 5 bases removed from V and 6 bases from J, the gap between germline ends came to 14 bases. The whole variable domain, remainder taken from reference TRBV5-1 and TRBJ1-1, is KAGVTQTPRYLIKTRGQQVTLSCSPISGHRSVSWYQQTPGQGLQFLFEYFSETQRNKGNFPGRFSGRQFSNSRSEMNVSTLELGDSALYLCASSSGQFPEAFFGQGTRLTVV.

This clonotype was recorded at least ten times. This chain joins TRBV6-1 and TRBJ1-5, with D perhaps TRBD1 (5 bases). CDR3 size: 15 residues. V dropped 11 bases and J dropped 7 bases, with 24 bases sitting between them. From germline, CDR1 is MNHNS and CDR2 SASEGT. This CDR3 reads CAALMDTRKGQPQHF. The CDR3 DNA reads TGTGCCGCCTTGATGGACACCCGAAAAGGACAGCCCCAGCATTTT.

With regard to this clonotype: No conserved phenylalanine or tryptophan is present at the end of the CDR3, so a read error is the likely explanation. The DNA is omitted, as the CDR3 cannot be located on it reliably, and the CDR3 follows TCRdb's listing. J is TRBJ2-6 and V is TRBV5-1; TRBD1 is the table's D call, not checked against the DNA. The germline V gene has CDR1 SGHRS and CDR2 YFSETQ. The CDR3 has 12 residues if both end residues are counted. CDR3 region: CASSLAGGGVNT.

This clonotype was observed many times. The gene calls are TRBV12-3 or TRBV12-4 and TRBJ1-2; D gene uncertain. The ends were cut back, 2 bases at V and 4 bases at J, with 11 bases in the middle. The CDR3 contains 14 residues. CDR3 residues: CASSLRRQSYGYTF. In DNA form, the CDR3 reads TGTGCCAGCAGTTTACGTCGGCAGTCCTATGGCTACACCTTC.

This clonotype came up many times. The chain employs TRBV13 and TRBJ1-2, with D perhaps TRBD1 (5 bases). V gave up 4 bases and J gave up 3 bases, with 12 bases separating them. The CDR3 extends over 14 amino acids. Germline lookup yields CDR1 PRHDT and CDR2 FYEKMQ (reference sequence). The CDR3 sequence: CASSSPRVYYGYTF. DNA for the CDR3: TGTGCCAGCAGCTCCCCCAGGGTTTACTATGGCTACACCTTC.

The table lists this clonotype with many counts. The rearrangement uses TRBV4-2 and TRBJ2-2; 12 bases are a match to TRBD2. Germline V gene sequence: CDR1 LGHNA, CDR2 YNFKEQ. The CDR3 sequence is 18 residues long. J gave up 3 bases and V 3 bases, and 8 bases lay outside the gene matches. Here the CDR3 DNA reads TGTGCCAGCAGCCATGACCCCAGACTAGCGGGAGACACCGGGGAGCTGTTTTTT. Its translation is CASSHDPRLAGDTGELFF.

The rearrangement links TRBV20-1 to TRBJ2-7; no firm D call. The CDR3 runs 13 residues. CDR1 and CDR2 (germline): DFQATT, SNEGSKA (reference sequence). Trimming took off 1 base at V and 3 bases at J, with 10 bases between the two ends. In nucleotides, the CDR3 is TGCAGTGCTAGAGGGGGATTCAACTACGAGCAGTACTTC. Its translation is CSARGGFNYEQYF.

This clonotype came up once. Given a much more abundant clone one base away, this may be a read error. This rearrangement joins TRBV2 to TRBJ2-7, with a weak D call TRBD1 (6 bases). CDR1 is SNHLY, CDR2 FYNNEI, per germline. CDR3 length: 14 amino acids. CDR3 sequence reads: CTSSERQTGYEQYF. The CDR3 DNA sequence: TGTACCAGCAGTGAGCGCCAAACAGGGTACGAGCAGTACTTC.

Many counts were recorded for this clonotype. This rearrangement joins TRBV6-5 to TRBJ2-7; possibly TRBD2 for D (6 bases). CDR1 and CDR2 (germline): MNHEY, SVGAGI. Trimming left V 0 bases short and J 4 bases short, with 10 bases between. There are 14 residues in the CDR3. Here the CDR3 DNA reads TGTGCCAGCAGTTACTCGACTAGTCGGTACGAGCAGTACTTC. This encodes CASSYSTSRYEQYF.